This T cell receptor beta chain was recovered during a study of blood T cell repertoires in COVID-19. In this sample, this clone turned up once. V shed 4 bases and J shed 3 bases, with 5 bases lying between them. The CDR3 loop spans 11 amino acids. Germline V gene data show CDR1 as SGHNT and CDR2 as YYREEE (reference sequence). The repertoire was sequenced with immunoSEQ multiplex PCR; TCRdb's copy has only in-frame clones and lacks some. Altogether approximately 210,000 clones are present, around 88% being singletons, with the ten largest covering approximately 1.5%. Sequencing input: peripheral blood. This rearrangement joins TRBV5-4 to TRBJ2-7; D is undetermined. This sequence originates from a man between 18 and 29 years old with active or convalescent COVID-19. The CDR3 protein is CASSQNYEQYF. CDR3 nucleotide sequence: TGTGCCAGCAGCCAAAACTACGAGCAGTACTTC.